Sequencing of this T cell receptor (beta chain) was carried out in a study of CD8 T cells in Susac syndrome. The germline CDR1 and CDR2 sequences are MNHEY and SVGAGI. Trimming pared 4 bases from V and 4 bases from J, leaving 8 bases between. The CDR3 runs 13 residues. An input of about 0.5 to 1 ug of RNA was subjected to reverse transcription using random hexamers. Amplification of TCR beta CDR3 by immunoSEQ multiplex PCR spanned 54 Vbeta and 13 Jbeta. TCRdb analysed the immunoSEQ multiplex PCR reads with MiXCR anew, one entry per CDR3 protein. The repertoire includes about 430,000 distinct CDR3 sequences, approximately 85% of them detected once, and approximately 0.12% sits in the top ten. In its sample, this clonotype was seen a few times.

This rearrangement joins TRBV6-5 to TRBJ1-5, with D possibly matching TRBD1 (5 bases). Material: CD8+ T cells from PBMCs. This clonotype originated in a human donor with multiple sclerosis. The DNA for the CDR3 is TGTGCCAGCAGTTTGACAGAGAATCAGCCCCAGCATTTT. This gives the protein CASSLTENQPQHF.